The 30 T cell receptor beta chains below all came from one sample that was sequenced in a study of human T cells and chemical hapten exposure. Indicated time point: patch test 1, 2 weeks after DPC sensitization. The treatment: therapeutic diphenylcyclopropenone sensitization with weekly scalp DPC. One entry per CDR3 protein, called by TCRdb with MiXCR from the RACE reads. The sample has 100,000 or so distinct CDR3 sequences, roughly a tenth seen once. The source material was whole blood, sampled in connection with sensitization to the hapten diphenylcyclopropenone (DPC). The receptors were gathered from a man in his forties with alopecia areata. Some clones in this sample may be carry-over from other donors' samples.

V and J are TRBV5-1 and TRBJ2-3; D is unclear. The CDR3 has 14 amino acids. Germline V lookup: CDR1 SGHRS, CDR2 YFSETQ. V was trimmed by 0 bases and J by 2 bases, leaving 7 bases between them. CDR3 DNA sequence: TGCGCCAGCAGCTTGGGTAGTTTCACAGATACGCAGTATTTT. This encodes CASSLGSFTDTQYF.

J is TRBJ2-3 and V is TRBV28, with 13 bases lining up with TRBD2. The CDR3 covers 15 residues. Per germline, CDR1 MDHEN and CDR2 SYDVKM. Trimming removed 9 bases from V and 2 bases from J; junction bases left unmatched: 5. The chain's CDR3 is CASGLAGENTDTQYF. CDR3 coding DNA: TGTGCCAGTGGACTAGCGGGAGAAAACACAGATACGCAGTATTTT.

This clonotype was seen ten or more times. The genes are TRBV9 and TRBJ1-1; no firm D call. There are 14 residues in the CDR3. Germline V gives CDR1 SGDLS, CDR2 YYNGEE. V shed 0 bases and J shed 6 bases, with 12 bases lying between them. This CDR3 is CASSVVPVGAEAFF. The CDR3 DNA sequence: TGTGCCAGCAGCGTAGTTCCCGTCGGCGCTGAAGCTTTCTTT.

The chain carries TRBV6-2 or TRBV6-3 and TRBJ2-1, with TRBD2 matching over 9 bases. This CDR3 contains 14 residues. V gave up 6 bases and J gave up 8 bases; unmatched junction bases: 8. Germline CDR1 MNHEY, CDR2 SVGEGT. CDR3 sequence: CASSSGTSRDEQFF. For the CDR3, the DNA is TGTGCCAGCAGCTCAGGGACTAGCCGGGATGAGCAGTTCTTC.

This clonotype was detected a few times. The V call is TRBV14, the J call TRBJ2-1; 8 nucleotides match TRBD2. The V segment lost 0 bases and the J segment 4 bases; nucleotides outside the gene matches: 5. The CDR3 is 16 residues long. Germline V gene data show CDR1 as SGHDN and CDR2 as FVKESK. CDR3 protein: CASSQEWTSLYNEQFF. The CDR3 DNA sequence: TGTGCCAGCAGCCAAGAGTGGACTAGCCTTTACAATGAGCAGTTCTTC.

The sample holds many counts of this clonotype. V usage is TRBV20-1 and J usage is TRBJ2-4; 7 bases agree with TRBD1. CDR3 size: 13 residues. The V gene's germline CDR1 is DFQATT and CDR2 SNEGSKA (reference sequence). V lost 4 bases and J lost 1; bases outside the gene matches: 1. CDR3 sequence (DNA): TGCAGTGCTAAGGGGGCGGCCAAAAACATTCAGTACTTC. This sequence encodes CSAKGAAKNIQYF.

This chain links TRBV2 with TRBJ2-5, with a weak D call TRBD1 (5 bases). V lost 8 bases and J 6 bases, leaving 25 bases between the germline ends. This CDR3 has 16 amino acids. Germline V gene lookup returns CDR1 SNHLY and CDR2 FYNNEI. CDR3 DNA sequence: TGTGCCAGCGTAGGAGTTACAAGCGAGTCAGGGAAGACCCAGTACTTC. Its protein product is CASVGVTSESGKTQYF.

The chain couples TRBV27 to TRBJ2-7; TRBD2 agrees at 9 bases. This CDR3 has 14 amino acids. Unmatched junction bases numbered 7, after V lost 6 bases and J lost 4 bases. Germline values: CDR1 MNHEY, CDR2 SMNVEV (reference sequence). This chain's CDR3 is CASSLSGRDYEQYV. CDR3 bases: TGTGCCAGCAGCCTTAGCGGGAGAGATTACGAGCAGTACGTC.

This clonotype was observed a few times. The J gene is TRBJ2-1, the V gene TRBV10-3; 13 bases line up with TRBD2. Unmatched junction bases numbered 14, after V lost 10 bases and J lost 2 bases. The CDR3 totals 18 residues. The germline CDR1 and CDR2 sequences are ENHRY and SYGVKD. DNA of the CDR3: TGTGCCACCGGGGGACTAGCGGGAAATGGAGGAACCTACAATGAGCAGTTCTTC. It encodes CATGGLAGNGGTYNEQFF.

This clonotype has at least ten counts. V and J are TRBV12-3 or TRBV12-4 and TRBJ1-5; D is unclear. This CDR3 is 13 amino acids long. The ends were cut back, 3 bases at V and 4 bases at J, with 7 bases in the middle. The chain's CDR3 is CASSFEGNQPQHF. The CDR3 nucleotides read TGTGCCAGCAGTTTTGAAGGTAATCAGCCCCAGCATTTT.

CDR3 residues: CASSPDPGTTTQYF. The CDR3 nucleotides read TGTGCCAGCAGCCCCGACCCCGGGACAACTACGCAGTATTTT. V gene TRBV11-3 combines with J gene TRBJ2-3, with D possibly TRBD1 on 6 matching bases. V was cut by 5 bases and J by 8 bases, with 17 bases left in between. There are 14 residues in the CDR3. From germline, CDR1 is SGHNT and CDR2 YENEEA.

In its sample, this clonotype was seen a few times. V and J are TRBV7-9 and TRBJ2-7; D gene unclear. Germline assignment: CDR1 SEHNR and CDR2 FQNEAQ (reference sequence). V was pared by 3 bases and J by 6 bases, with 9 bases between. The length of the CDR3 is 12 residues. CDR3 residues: CASSFAEAEQYV. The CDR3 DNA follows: TGTGCCAGCAGCTTTGCTGAAGCCGAGCAGTACGTC.

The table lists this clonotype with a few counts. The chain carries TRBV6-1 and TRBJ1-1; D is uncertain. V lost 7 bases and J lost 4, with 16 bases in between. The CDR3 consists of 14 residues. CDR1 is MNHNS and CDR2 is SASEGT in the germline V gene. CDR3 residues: CASNLMDLITEAFF. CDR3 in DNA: TGTGCCAGCAACCTTATGGACCTCATCACTGAAGCTTTCTTT.

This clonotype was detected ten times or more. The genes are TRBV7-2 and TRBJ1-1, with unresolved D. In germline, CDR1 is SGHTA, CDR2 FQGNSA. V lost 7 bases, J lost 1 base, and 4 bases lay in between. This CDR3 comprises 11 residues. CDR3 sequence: CASTRNTEAFF. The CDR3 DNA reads TGTGCCAGCACCCGGAACACTGAAGCTTTCTTT.

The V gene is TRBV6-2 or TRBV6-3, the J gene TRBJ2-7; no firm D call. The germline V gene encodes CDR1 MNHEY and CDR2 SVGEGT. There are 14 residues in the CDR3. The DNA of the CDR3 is TGTGCCAGCAGTTACTCCACTTTATACTACAAGCAGTACGTC. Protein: CASSYSTLYYKQYV.

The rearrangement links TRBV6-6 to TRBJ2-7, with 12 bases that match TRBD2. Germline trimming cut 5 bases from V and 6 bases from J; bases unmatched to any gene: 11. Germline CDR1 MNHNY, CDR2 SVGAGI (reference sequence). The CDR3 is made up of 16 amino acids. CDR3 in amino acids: CASSQTSGRPSGEQYF. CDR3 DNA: TGTGCCAGCAGTCAAACTAGCGGGAGGCCATCGGGCGAGCAGTACTTC.

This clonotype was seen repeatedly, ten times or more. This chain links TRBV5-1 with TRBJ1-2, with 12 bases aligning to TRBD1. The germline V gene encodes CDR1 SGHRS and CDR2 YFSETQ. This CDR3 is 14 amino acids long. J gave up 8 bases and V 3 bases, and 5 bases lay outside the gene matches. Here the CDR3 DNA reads TGCGCCAGCAGCTCAGGGACAGGGGGCGGCGGCTACACCTTC. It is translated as CASSSGTGGGGYTF.

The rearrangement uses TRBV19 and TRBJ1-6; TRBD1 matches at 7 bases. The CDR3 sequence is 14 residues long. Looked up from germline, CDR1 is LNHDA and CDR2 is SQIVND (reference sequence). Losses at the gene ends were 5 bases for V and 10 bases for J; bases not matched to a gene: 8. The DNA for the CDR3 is TGTGCCAGTAGTCTCGACAGGGTCGGATCACCCCTCCACTTT. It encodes CASSLDRVGSPLHF.

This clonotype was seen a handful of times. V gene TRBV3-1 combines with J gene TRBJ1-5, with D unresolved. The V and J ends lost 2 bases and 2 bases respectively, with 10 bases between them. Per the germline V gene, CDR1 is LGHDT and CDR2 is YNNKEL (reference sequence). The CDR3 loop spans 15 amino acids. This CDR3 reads CASSQRRDGNQPQHF. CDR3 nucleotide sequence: TGTGCCAGCAGCCAAAGGAGGGATGGCAATCAGCCCCAGCATTTT.

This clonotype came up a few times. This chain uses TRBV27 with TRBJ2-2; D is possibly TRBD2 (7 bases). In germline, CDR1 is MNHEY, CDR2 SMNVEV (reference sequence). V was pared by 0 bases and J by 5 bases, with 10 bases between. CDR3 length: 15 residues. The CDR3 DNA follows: TGTGCCAGCAGTTTATCGGCGGGGGCGACCGGGGAGCTGTTTTTT. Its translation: CASSLSAGATGELFF.

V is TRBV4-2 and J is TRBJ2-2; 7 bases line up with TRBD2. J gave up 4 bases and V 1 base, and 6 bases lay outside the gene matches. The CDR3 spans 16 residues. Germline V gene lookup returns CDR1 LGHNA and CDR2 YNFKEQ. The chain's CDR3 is CASSQGLAPGTGELFF. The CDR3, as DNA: TGTGCCAGCAGCCAAGGACTAGCTCCTGGCACCGGGGAGCTGTTTTTT.

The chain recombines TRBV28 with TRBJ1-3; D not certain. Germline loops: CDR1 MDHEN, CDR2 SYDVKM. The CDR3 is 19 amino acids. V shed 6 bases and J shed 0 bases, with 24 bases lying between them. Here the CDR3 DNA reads TGTGCCAGCAGCCCCGTACCTCGAGACGGAATACCCTCTGGAAACACCATATATTTT. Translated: CASSPVPRDGIPSGNTIYF.

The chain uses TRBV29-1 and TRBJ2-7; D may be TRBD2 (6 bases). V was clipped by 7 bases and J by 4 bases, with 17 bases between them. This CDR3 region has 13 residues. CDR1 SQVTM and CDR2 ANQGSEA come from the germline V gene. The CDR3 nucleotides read TGCAGCGCCCTCACCTCGGGGGTTTACGAGCAGTACTTC. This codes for CSALTSGVYEQYF.

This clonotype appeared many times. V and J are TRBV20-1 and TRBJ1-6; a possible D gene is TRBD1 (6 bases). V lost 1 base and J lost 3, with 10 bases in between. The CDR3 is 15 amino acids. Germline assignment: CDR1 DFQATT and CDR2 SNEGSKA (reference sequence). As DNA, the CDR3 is TGCAGTGCTAGAGGTTCACAGGGCTATAATTCACCCCTCCACTTT. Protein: CSARGSQGYNSPLHF.

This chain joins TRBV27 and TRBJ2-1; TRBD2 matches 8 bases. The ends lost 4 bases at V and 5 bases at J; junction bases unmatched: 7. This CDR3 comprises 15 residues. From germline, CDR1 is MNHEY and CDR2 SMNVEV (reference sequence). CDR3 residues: CASSSPGLGDNEQFF. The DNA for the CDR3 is TGTGCCAGCAGTTCCCCGGGACTAGGGGACAATGAGCAGTTCTTC.

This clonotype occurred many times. The CDR3 loop reads CASSYSASAAKNIQYF. CDR3 coding DNA: TGTGCCAGCAGTTACTCAGCTAGCGCAGCCAAAAACATTCAGTACTTC. This chain joins TRBV6-2 or TRBV6-3 and TRBJ2-4; D is perhaps TRBD2 (6 bases). Deletions cut 0 bases from V and 0 bases from J, with 9 bases between. Germline V CDR1 and CDR2: MNHEY, SVGEGT. This CDR3 comprises 16 residues.

The CDR3 here is CSVEDLVGLAGPDTQYF. The CDR3, as DNA: TGCAGCGTTGAAGATCTCGTAGGACTCGCGGGCCCAGATACGCAGTATTTT. V gene TRBV29-1 combines with J gene TRBJ2-3, with D possibly being TRBD2 (5 bases). The CDR3 extends over 17 amino acids. V was trimmed by 0 bases and J by 4 bases, leaving 20 bases between them. Germline CDR1 and CDR2: SQVTM and ANQGSEA.

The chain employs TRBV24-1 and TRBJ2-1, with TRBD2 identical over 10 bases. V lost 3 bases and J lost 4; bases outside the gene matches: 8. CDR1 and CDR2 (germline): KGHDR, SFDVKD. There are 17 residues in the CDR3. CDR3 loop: CATSDGGIAGGYNEQFF. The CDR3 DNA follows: TGTGCCACCAGTGATGGCGGGATAGCGGGAGGATACAATGAGCAGTTCTTC.

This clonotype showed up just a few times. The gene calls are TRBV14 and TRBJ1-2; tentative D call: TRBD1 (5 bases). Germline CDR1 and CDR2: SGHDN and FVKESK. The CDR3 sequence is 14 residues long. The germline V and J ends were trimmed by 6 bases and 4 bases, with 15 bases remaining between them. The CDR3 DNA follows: TGTGCCAGCAGTGGCGGGGCGGCGCTCTATGGCTACACCTTC. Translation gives CASSGGAALYGYTF.

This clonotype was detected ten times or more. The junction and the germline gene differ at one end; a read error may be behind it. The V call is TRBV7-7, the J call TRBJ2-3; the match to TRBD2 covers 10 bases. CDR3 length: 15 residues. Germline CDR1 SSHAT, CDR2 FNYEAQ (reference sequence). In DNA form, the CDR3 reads TGTGCTAGCAGCTTAGGCGGACTAGCGGAAGATACGCAGTATTTT. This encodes CASSLGGLAEDTQYF.